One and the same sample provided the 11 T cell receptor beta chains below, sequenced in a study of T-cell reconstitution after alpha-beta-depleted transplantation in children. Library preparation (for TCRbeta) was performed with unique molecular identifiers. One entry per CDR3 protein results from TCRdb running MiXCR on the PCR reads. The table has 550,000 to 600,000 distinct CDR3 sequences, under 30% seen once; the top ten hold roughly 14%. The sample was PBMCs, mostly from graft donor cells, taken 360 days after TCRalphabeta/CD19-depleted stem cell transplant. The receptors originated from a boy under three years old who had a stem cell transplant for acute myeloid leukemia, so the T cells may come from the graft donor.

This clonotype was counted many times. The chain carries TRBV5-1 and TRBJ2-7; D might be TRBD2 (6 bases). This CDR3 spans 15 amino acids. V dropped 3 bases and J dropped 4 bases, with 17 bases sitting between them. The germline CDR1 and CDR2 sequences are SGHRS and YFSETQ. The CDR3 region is CASSSGLGGGYEQYF. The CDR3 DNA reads TGCGCCAGCAGCTCAGGACTGGGAGGTGGGTACGAGCAGTACTTC.

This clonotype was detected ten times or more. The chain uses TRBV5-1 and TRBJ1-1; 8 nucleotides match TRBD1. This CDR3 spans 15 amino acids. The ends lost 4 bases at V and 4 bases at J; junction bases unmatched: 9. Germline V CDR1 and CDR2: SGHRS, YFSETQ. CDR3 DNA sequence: TGCGCCAGCAGCCAAGGACAGGGTGGGTTCACTGAAGCTTTCTTT. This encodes CASSQGQGGFTEAFF.

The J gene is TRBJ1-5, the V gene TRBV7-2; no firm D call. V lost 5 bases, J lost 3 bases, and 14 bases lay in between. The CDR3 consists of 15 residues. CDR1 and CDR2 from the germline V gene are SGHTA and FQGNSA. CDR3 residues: CASSLNGRINQPQHF. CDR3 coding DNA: TGTGCCAGCAGCCTAAACGGACGGATCAATCAGCCCCAGCATTTT.

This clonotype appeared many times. CDR3 DNA sequence: TGTGCCAGCAGTTGGGGACAGGGGCTGGGCGAGCAGTACTTC. Its protein product is CASSWGQGLGEQYF. The J gene is TRBJ2-7, the V gene TRBV27; TRBD1 aligns across 10 bases. Germline CDR1 is MNHEY and CDR2 is SMNVEV (reference sequence). Losses at the gene ends were 4 bases for V and 6 bases for J; bases not matched to a gene: 6. The CDR3 runs 14 residues.

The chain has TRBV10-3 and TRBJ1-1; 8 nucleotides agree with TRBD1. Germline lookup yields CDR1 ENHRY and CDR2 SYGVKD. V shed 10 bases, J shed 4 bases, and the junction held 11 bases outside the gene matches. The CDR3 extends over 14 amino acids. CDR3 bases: TGTGCCACCCGGGACAGGTCGGTTGGCACTGAAGCTTTCTTT. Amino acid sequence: CATRDRSVGTEAFF.

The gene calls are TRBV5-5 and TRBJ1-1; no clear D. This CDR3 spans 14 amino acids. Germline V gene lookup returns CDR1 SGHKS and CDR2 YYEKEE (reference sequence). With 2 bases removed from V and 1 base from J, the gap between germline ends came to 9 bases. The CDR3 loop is CASSFGPSNTEAFF. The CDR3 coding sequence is TGTGCCAGCAGCTTTGGGCCCTCGAACACTGAAGCTTTCTTT.

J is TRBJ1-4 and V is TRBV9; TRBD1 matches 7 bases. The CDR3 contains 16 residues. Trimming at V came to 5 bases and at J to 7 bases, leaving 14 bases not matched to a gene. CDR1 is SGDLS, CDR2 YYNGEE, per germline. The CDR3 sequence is CASSPTGALRGEKLFF. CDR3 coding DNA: TGTGCCAGCAGTCCCACAGGGGCGCTGAGGGGTGAAAAACTGTTTTTT.

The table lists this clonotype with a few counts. CDR3 residues: CASSLQGIAYF. The DNA of the CDR3 is TGTGCCAGCAGCTTACAGGGGATAGCGTACTTC. V is TRBV11-2 and J is TRBJ2-5, with a weak D call TRBD1 (6 bases). This CDR3 is 11 amino acids long. With 2 bases removed from V and 13 bases from J, the gap between germline ends came to 11 bases. Germline values: CDR1 SGHAT, CDR2 FQNNGV.

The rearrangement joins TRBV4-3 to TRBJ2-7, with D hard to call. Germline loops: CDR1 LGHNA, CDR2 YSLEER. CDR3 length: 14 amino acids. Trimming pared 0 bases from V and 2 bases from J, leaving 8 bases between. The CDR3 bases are TGCGCCAGCAGCCAAGATGAGACGGCCTACGAGCAGTACTTC. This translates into CASSQDETAYEQYF.

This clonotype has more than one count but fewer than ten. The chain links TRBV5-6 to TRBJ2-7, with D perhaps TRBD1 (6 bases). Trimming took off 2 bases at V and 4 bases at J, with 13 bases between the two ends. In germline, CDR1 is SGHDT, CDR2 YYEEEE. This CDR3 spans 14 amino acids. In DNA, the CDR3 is TGTGCCAGCAGCTTTACACTACAGGGATACGAGCAGTACTTC. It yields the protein CASSFTLQGYEQYF.

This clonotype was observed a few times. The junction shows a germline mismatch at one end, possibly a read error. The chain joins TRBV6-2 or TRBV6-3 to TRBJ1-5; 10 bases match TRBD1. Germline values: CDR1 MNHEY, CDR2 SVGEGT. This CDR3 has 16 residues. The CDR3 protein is CATSEGRDRGRQPQHF. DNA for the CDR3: TGTGCCACCAGTGAGGGACGGGACAGGGGTCGTCAGCCCCAGCATTTT.